What follows are 18 T cell receptor beta chains derived from one specimen sequenced in a study of OX40 agonist ivuxolimab in advanced cancers. Library preparation was by the immunoSEQ multiplex PCR assay. TCRdb took this table from immuneACCESS and kept in-frame rearrangements with V and J called. Such tables lack part of the clones; where checked against another copy, unresolved V genes explain under half of the gap, and the rest is unexplained. The sample table shows about 22,000 clones, and 86% are seen once. The leading ten clones occupy around 27% of the sample. This sample comprised CD4+ or CD8+ T cells sorted from blood, obtained in a trial of the OX40 agonist ivuxolimab. The receptors here all came from an adult with an advanced solid tumor such as melanoma, head and neck, liver or kidney cancer.

The chain recombines TRBV27 with TRBJ1-5; TRBD1 matches 7 bases. Germline V CDR1 and CDR2: MNHEY, SMNVEV (reference sequence). The CDR3 spans 14 residues. Losses at the gene ends were 3 bases for V and 3 bases for J; bases not matched to a gene: 2. The CDR3: CASSLTGHNQPQHF. The CDR3 nucleotides read TGTGCCAGCAGTTTGACAGGGCACAATCAGCCCCAGCATTTT.

This chain links TRBV27 with TRBJ2-1; D gene unclear. Between the trimmed V and J ends, which lost 8 bases and 8 bases, there was a span of 16 bases. This CDR3 has 13 residues. CDR1 is MNHEY, CDR2 SMNVEV, per germline (reference sequence). CDR3 in amino acids: CASWRTPGDEQFF. CDR3 DNA sequence: TGTGCCAGCTGGCGTACTCCCGGAGATGAGCAGTTCTTC.

The chain uses TRBV18 and TRBJ2-1; possible D gene TRBD2, 5 bases. Germline CDR1 is KGHSH and CDR2 is LQKENI. V was clipped by 5 bases and J by 4 bases, with 12 bases between them. The CDR3 consists of 14 residues. In nucleotides, the CDR3 is TGTGCCAGCTCATTCCCGAGGGAGTACAATGAGCAGTTCTTC. Translation: CASSFPREYNEQFF.

This CDR3 reads CASSLSTGVKTQYF. In DNA, the CDR3 is TGTGCCAGCTCACTATCGACAGGGGTGAAGACCCAGTACTTC. The chain carries TRBV18 and TRBJ2-5; 8 bases line up with TRBD1. The germline V gene has CDR1 KGHSH and CDR2 LQKENI. This CDR3 is 14 amino acids long. V lost 4 bases, J lost 6 bases, and 7 bases stayed unmatched.

This clone was seen only once. The chain uses TRBV11-1 and TRBJ1-5; 7 bases match TRBD1. The length of the CDR3 is 15 residues. Germline CDR1 and CDR2: SGHAT and FQDESV (reference sequence). The trim removed 3 bases at V and 3 bases at J, leaving 5 bases unmatched. The CDR3 coding sequence is TGTGCCAGCAGCTTCGGTCAGGGGGTCAATCAGCCCCAGCATTTT. It yields the protein CASSFGQGVNQPQHF. The full variable domain, with the rest looked up from reference TRBV11-1 and TRBJ1-5, is EAEVAQSPRYKITEKSQAVAFWCDPISGHATLYWYRQILGQGPELLVQFQDESVVDDSQLPKDRFSAERLKGVDSTLKIQPAELGDSAMYLCASSFGQGVNQPQHFGDGTRLSIL.

In its sample, this clone was seen once. The chain recombines TRBV25-1 with TRBJ2-5; no clear D. CDR1 and CDR2 from the germline V gene are MGHDK and SYGVNS. Deletions cut 0 bases from V and 4 bases from J, with 12 bases between. This CDR3 is 15 amino acids long. CDR3 bases: TGTGCCAGCAGTGAATATGGGGAAGATCGAGAGACCCAGTACTTC. Its translation: CASSEYGEDRETQYF.

V is TRBV27 and J is TRBJ2-2; D remains ambiguous. Germline V gene data show CDR1 as MNHEY and CDR2 as SMNVEV (reference sequence). V lost 0 bases and J lost 5, with 13 bases in between. The CDR3 loop spans 16 amino acids. In DNA form, the CDR3 reads TGTGCCAGCAGTTTATCTGGAGCGCTTGGTACCGGGGAGCTGTTTTTT. This translates into CASSLSGALGTGELFF.

The chain has TRBV7-8 and TRBJ2-1; 16 nucleotides agree with TRBD2. V lost 5 bases to trimming and J lost 8 bases; unmatched junction nucleotides: 15. In germline, CDR1 is SGHVS, CDR2 FQNEAQ. The CDR3 covers 19 residues. Written as DNA, the CDR3 is TGTGCCAGCAGCGATGACGGGGGACTAGCGGGAGGGTTTTTTTATGAGCAGTTCTTC. It yields the protein CASSDDGGLAGGFFYEQFF.

CDR3 amino acids: CASSYSGYRPTDTQYF. The CDR3 nucleotides read TGTGCCAGCAGTTACAGTGGCTACAGACCCACAGATACGCAGTATTTT. The gene calls are TRBV6-5 and TRBJ2-3, with D unresolved. The CDR3 totals 16 residues. V was shortened by 2 bases and J by 2 bases, with 14 bases between the two germline ends. Germline assignment: CDR1 MNHEY and CDR2 SVGAGI.

The chain carries TRBV27 and TRBJ2-2; 10 nucleotides match TRBD2. V trimming: 7 bases; J trimming: 5 bases; junction bases outside the gene matches: 7. The CDR3 extends over 15 amino acids. Germline V gene data show CDR1 as MNHEY and CDR2 as SMNVEV (reference sequence). The CDR3 region has the DNA TGTGCCAGCAAGGCTAGCGGGAGTGTTACCGGGGAGCTGTTTTTT. It encodes CASKASGSVTGELFF.

This chain connects TRBV5-4 to TRBJ2-1; the D gene is possibly TRBD2 (6 bases). V was cut by 3 bases and J by 8 bases, with 12 bases left in between. This CDR3 is built from 13 residues. The germline V gene has CDR1 SGHNT and CDR2 YYREEE (reference sequence). The DNA of the CDR3 is TGTGCCAGCAGCTCATTTGGGGGGTATGAGCAGTTCTTC. It codes for CASSSFGGYEQFF.

This chain joins TRBV5-1 and TRBJ1-5; the D is unclear. Germline CDR1 and CDR2: SGHRS and YFSETQ. The CDR3 spans 13 residues. V was clipped by 1 base and J by 4 bases, with 6 bases between them. CDR3 DNA sequence: TGCGCCAGCAGCTTGTCCCAAAATCAGCCCCAGCATTTT. Protein product: CASSLSQNQPQHF.

The CDR3 sequence: CASSQDPREIHGGYGYTF. CDR3 DNA: TGCGCCAGCAGCCAAGATCCCCGGGAGATACACGGTGGCTATGGCTACACCTTC. The genes are TRBV4-1 and TRBJ1-2; D unclear. The CDR3 loop spans 18 amino acids. V was pared by 0 bases and J by 4 bases, with 21 bases between. From germline, CDR1 is MGHRA and CDR2 YSYEKL.

V and J are TRBV28 and TRBJ2-1, with D perhaps TRBD1 or TRBD2 (5 bases each). The CDR3 spans 11 residues. Deletions cut 8 bases from V and 4 bases from J, with 6 bases between. Germline V lookup: CDR1 MDHEN, CDR2 SYDVKM. In nucleotides, the CDR3 is TGTGCCAGCGAGGGGTACAATGAGCAGTTCTTC. As protein: CASEGYNEQFF.

The V call is TRBV6-5, the J call TRBJ2-7; 7 bases agree with TRBD1. Looked up from germline, CDR1 is MNHEY and CDR2 is SVGAGI. With 6 bases clipped from V and 4 bases from J, the junction kept 6 bases outside the gene matches. The CDR3 extends over 13 amino acids. The CDR3 reads CASSPRGKYEQYF. The CDR3 coding sequence is TGTGCCAGCAGCCCCAGGGGGAAGTACGAGCAGTACTTC.

V usage is TRBV6-1 and J usage is TRBJ2-7; tentatively, D is TRBD2 (5 bases). This CDR3 is 11 amino acids long. The germline V gene encodes CDR1 MNHNS and CDR2 SASEGT. V shed 6 bases and J shed 3 bases, with 6 bases lying between them. The CDR3: CASREGYEQYF. CDR3 sequence (DNA): TGTGCCAGCAGAGAGGGCTACGAGCAGTACTTC.

The chain is built from TRBV29-1 and TRBJ2-7; TRBD2 is a possible D gene (6 bases). Germline V gives CDR1 SQVTM, CDR2 ANQGSEA. The CDR3 loop spans 16 amino acids. Trimming cost V 4 bases and J 0 bases, with 19 bases left between them. DNA of the CDR3: TGCAGCGTTGGGGGAGCTGCGGGGCCTAGCTCCTACGAGCAGTACTTC. Residues: CSVGGAAGPSSYEQYF.

The chain joins TRBV29-1 to TRBJ2-2; 8 bases map to TRBD1. Germline V gene lookup returns CDR1 SQVTM and CDR2 ANQGSEA. The CDR3 is 13 amino acids. With 7 bases clipped from V and 6 bases from J, the junction kept 7 bases outside the gene matches. CDR3 in DNA: TGCAGCGGGCGGACAGGGCGGGCCGGGGAGCTGTTTTTT. It yields the protein CSGRTGRAGELFF.